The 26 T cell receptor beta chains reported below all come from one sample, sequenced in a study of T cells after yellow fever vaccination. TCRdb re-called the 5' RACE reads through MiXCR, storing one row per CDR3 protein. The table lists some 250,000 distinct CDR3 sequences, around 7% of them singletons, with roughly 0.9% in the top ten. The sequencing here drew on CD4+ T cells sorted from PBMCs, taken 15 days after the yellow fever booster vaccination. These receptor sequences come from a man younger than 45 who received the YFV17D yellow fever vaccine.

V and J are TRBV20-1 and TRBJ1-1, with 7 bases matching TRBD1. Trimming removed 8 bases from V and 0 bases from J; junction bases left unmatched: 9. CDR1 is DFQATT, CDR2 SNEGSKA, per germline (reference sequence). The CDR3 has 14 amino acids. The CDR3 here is CSPRTGSLNTEAFF. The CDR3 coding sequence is TGCAGTCCACGGACAGGCTCGTTGAACACTGAAGCTTTCTTT.

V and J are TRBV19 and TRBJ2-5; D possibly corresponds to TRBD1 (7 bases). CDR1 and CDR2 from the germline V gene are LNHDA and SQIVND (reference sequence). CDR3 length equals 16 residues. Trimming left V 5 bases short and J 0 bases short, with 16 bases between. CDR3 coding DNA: TGTGCCAGTAGTGTAGGAGGGACAGCCAACCAAGAGACCCAGTACTTC. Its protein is CASSVGGTANQETQYF. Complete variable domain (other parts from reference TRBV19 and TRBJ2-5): DGGITQSPKYLFRKEGQNVTLSCEQNLNHDAMYWYRQDPGQGLRLIYYSQIVNDFQKGDIAEGYSVSREKKESFPLTVTSAQKNPTAFYLCASSVGGTANQETQYFGPGTRLLVL.

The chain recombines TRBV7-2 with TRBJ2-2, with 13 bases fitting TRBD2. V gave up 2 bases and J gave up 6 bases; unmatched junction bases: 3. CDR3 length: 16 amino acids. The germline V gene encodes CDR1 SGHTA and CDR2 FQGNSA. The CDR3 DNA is TGTGCCAGCAGCTTAATACTAGCGGGAGGGTCCGGGGAGCTGTTTTTT. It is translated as CASSLILAGGSGELFF. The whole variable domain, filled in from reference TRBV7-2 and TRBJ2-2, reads GAGVSQSPSNKVTEKGKDVELRCDPISGHTALYWYRQSLGQGLEFLIYFQGNSAPDKSGLPSDRFSAERTGGSVSTLTIQRTQQEDSAVYLCASSLILAGGSGELFFGEGSRLTVL.

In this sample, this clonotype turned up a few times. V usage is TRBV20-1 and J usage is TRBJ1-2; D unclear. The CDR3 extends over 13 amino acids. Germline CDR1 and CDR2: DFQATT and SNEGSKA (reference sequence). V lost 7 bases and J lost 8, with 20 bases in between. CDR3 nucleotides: TGCAGTGTCCGGCGGGTGGCGGGAGGGGGCTACACCTTC. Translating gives CSVRRVAGGGYTF.

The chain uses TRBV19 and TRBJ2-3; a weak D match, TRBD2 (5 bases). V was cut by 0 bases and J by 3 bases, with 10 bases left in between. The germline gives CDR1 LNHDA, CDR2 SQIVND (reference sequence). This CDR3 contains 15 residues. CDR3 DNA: TGTGCCAGTAGTATAGACGGGATTGCGACAGATACGCAGTATTTT. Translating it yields CASSIDGIATDTQYF.

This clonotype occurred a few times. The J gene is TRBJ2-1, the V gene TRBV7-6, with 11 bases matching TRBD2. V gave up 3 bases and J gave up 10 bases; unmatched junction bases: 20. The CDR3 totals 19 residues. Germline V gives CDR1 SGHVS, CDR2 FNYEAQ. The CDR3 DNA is TGTGCCAGCAGCTTTCGTGACAGGGGACAACTAGCGGGAGCTCGGGAGCAGTTCTTC. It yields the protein CASSFRDRGQLAGAREQFF.

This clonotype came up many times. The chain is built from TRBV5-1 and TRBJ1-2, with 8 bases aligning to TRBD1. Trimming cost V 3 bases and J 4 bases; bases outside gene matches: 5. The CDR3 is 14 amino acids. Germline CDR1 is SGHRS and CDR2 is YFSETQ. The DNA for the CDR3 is TGCGCCAGCAGCTCACAGGGGGTCATCTATGGCTACACCTTC. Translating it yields CASSSQGVIYGYTF.

The CDR3 coding sequence is TGTGCCACCAGCAGAGATCAGGGGCGTTCACCCCTCCACTTT. Its translation is CATSRDQGRSPLHF. The gene calls are TRBV15 and TRBJ1-6; a possible D gene is TRBD1 (6 bases). This CDR3 is built from 14 residues. Germline CDR1 reads LNHNV; CDR2 reads YYDKDF (reference sequence). The V gene lost 0 bases and the J gene lost 9 bases, with 9 bases spanning the gap.

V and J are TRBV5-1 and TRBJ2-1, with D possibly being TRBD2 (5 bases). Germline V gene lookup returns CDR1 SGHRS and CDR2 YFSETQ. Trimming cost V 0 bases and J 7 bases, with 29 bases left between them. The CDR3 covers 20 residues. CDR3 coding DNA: TGCGCCAGCAGCTTGGAAGGGCAGAGATTGTTTAGCGAGAGAGTTAATGAGCAGTTCTTC. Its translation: CASSLEGQRLFSERVNEQFF.

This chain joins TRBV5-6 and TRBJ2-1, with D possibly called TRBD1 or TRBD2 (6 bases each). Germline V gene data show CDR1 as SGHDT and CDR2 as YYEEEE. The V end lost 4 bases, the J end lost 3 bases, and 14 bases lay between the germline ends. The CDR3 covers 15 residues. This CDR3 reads CASSRGVEGYNEQFF. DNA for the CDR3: TGTGCCAGCAGCAGGGGGGTAGAGGGCTACAATGAGCAGTTCTTC. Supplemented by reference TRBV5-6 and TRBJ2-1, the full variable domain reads DAGVTQSPTHLIKTRGQQVTLRCSPKSGHDTVSWYQQALGQGPQFIFQYYEEEERQRGNFPDRFSGHQFPNYSSELNVNALLLGDSALYLCASSRGVEGYNEQFFGPGTRLTVL.

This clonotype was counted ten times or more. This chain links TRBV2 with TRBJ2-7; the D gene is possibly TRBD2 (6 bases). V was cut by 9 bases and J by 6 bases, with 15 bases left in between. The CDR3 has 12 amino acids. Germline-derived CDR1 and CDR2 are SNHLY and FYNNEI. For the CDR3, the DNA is TGTGCCAGTAAGGGGAGGAGCCCCGAGCAGTACTTC. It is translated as CASKGRSPEQYF.

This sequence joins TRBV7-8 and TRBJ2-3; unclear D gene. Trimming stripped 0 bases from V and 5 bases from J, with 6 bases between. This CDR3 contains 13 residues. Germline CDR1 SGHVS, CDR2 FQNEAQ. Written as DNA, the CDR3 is TGTGCCAGCAGCTTAGCGCTCGTAGATACGCAGTATTTT. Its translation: CASSLALVDTQYF. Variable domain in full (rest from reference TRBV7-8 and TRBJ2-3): GAGVSQSPRYKVAKRGQDVALRCDPISGHVSLFWYQQALGQGPEFLTYFQNEAQLDKSGLPSDRFFAERPEGSVSTLKIQRTQQEDSAVYLCASSLALVDTQYFGPGTRLTVL.

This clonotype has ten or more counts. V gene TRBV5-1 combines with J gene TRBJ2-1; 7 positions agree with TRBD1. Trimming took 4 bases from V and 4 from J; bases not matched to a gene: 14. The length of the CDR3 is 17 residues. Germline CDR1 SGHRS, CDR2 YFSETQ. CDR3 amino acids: CASSTDPDRQLYNEQFF. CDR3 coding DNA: TGCGCCAGCAGCACTGACCCGGACAGGCAACTATACAATGAGCAGTTCTTC.

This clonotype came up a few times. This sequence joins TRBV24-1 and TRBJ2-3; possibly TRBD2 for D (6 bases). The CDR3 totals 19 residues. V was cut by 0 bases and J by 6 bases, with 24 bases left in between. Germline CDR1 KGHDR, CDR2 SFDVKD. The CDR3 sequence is CATSDLHGSGLPFEDTQYF. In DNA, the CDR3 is TGTGCCACCAGTGATTTGCATGGGTCGGGACTTCCCTTTGAGGATACGCAGTATTTT.

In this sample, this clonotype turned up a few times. The CDR3 sequence is CASSLAGARSYEQYF. The DNA for the CDR3 is TGTGCCAGCAGTCTCGCCGGCGCAAGGTCCTACGAGCAGTACTTC. The J gene is TRBJ2-7, the V gene TRBV27; D uncertain. V dropped 5 bases and J dropped 1 base, with 15 bases sitting between them. Germline-derived CDR1 and CDR2 are MNHEY and SMNVEV (reference sequence). This CDR3 is built from 15 residues.

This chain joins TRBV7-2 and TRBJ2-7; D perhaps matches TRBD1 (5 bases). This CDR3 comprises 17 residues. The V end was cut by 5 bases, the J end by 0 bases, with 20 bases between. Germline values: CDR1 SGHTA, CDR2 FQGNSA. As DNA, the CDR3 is TGTGCCAGCAGCCCTCAGGGTTACGGCCATAGCTCCTACGAGCAGTACTTC. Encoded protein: CASSPQGYGHSSYEQYF.

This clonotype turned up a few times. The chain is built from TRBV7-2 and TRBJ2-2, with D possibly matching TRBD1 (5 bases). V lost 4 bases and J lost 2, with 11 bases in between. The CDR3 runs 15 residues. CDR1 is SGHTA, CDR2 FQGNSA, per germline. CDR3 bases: TGTGCCAGCAGCTCTAGGGGATCCAACACCGGGGAGCTGTTTTTT. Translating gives CASSSRGSNTGELFF.

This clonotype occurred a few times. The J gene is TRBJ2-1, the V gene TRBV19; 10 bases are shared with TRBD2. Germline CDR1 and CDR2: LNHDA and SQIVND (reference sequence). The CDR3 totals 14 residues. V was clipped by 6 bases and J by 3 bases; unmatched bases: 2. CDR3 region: CASRGTSVYNEQFF. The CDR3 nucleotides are TGTGCCAGTAGGGGGACTAGCGTCTACAATGAGCAGTTCTTC.

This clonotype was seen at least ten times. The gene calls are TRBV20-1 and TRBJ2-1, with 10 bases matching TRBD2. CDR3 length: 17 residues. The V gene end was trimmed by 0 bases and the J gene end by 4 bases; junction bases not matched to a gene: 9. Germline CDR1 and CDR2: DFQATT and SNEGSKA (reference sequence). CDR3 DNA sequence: TGCAGTGCTAGAGATCAGGAGCGGGAGGGAGTTTACAATGAGCAGTTCTTC. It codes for CSARDQEREGVYNEQFF.

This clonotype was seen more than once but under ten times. CDR3 nucleotide sequence: TGTGCCAGCAGTCAAGGCGGACAGGGCGACAGGCAGTTCTTC. This encodes CASSQGGQGDRQFF. This chain uses TRBV28 with TRBJ2-1; TRBD1 aligns across 8 bases. The germline CDR1 and CDR2 sequences are MDHEN and SYDVKM. Trimming took 5 bases from V and 12 from J; bases not matched to a gene: 12. The CDR3 runs to 14 residues.

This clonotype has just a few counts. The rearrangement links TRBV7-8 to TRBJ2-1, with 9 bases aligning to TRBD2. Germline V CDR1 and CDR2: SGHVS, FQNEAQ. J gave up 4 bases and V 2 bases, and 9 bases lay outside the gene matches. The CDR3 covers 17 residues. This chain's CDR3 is CASSLSSSGIIYNEQFF. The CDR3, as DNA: TGTGCCAGCAGCTTATCTTCTAGCGGGATAATTTACAATGAGCAGTTCTTC.

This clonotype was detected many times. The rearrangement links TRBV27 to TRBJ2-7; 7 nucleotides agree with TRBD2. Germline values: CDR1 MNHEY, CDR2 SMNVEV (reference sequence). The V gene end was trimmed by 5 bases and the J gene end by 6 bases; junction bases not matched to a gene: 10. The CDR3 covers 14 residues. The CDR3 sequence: CASSPGGLFGEQYF. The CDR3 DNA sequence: TGTGCCAGCAGTCCCGGGGGACTATTCGGCGAGCAGTACTTC.

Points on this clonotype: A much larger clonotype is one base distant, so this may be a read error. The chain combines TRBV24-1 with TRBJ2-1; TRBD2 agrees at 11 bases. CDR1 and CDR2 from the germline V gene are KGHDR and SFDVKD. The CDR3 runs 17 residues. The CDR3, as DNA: TGTGCCACCCGTGACCCGGGACTAGCGGAAGTAGGCAATGAGCAGTTCTTC. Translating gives CATRDPGLAEVGNEQFF.

CDR3 residues: CASSLIPTSGTYEQYF. The CDR3 bases are TGTGCCAGCAGCTTAATCCCGACTAGCGGAACCTACGAGCAGTACTTC. The chain combines TRBV7-8 with TRBJ2-7; TRBD2 matches at 9 bases. V shed 2 bases, J shed 2 bases, and the junction held 7 bases outside the gene matches. The CDR3 is made up of 16 amino acids. From germline, CDR1 is SGHVS and CDR2 FQNEAQ.

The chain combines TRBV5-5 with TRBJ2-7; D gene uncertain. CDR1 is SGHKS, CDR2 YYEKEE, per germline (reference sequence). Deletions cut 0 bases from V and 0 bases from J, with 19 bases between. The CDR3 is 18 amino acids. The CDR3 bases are TGTGCCAGCAGCTTGGTCCGGACCCTACGATCGAGCTCCTACGAGCAGTACTTC. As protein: CASSLVRTLRSSSYEQYF.

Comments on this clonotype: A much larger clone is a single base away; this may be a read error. CDR3 sequence: CSASVPGPYEQYF. In nucleotides, the CDR3 is TGCAGTGCTAGTGTCCCAGGGCCTTACGAGCAGTACTTC. This rearrangement joins TRBV20-1 to TRBJ2-7; TRBD1 might be the D (5 bases). The germline V and J ends were trimmed by 3 bases and 4 bases, with 13 bases remaining between them. CDR3 length: 13 residues. The germline CDR1 and CDR2 sequences are DFQATT and SNEGSKA (reference sequence).